This TCR beta chain was identified in a study of T cell responses to AZD1222 COVID-19 vaccine. Study outcomes and limitations: Per reports, nearly half of all spike-specific TCRs target regions that are unmutated in variants.

The assay was immunoSEQ multiplex PCR, and TCRdb's table has in-frame clones only and misses some. The sample has about 200,000 clones, 85% to 95% seen once. Concerning this clone itself: What it binds is unknown.

CDR3 length equals 15 residues. The germline CDR1 and CDR2 sequences are SNHLY and FYNNEI. V lost 0 bases and J lost 1, with 6 bases in between. This sequence joins TRBV2 and TRBJ1-4; D ambiguous. This clonotype was obtained from an adult who received the AZD1222 COVID-19 vaccine. Here the sequenced sample was peripheral blood, taken 28 days after the second AZD1222 dose. The CDR3 bases are TGTGCCAGCAGTGAAGCCGGGAGAACTAATGAAAAACTGTTTTTT. Its translation: CASSEAGRTNEKLFF.